The 30 T cell receptor beta chains below all came from one sample that was sequenced in a study of beta chain features in type 1 diabetes. Study results and caveats: Among patients with Type 1 diabetes, TCRB CDR3s were moderately but significantly shorter in every one of the four CD4+ subsets.

The whole isolated RNA underwent reverse transcription, so sequencing captured expressed TCRB transcripts. The table came from immunoSEQ multiplex PCR; TCRdb's copy has only in-frame clones and leaves some out. The sample records over 200,000 clones, approximately 11% being singletons. For these receptors, no antigen is known. Sequenced sample: naive CD4+ T cells from blood. The source of these receptors is a man aged 30 to 45 with type 1 diabetes.

In the case of this clone: Other DNA sequences from this sample encode an identical CDR3 as well. The rearrangement uses TRBV5-1 and TRBJ2-2, with TRBD1 identical over 9 bases. This CDR3 contains 14 residues. J lost 6 bases, V lost 0 bases, and 0 bases had no gene match. Looked up from germline, CDR1 is SGHRS and CDR2 is YFSETQ. The CDR3 reads CASSLGQGAGELFF. The CDR3 nucleotides read TGCGCCAGCAGCTTGGGACAGGGGGCCGGGGAGCTGTTTTTT. The full variable domain, rest sourced from reference TRBV5-1 and TRBJ2-2, is KAGVTQTPRYLIKTRGQQVTLSCSPISGHRSVSWYQQTPGQGLQFLFEYFSETQRNKGNFPGRFSGRQFSNSRSEMNVSTLELGDSALYLCASSLGQGAGELFFGEGSRLTVL.

The chain uses TRBV7-2 and TRBJ2-7; D is uncertain. Germline assignment: CDR1 SGHTA and CDR2 FQGNSA. The CDR3 extends over 12 amino acids. V shed 2 bases and J shed 7 bases, with 9 bases lying between them. The CDR3 nucleotides read TGTGCCAGCAGCTTAAGAACTACGGAGCAGTACTTC. The encoded protein is CASSLRTTEQYF.

The rearrangement uses TRBV10-3 and TRBJ1-2; D unclear. The ends were cut back, 4 bases at V and 6 bases at J, with 9 bases in the middle. The CDR3 sequence is 12 residues long. Germline lookup yields CDR1 ENHRY and CDR2 SYGVKD. CDR3 in DNA: TGTGCCATCAGTGTCGAGGGTAATGGCTACACCTTC. Translation gives CAISVEGNGYTF.

This clone showed up just a few times. J is TRBJ2-1 and V is TRBV9, with D possibly being TRBD2 (5 bases). Per germline, CDR1 SGDLS and CDR2 YYNGEE. The CDR3 is made up of 14 amino acids. Trimming took 2 bases from V and 8 from J, leaving 14 bases between them. Here the CDR3 reads CASSVSPARDEQFF. The CDR3 DNA reads as TGTGCCAGCAGCGTTTCCCCCGCGAGGGATGAGCAGTTCTTC.

This clone appeared a few times. The identical CDR3 is also encoded by other nucleotide sequences in the sample. The CDR3 nucleotides read TGTGCCAGCAGCGCGAGTCAAGAGACCCAGTACTTC. Amino acids: CASSASQETQYF. V usage is TRBV9 and J usage is TRBJ2-5; D not certain. Between the trimmed V and J ends, which lost 3 bases and 2 bases, there was a span of 5 bases. The CDR3 has 12 residues. Per germline, CDR1 SGDLS and CDR2 YYNGEE. The complete variable domain, with remaining parts taken from reference TRBV9 and TRBJ2-5, reads DSGVTQTPKHLITATGQRVTLRCSPRSGDLSVYWYQQSLDQGLQFLIQYYNGEERAKGNILERFSAQQFPDLHSELNLSSLELGDSALYFCASSASQETQYFGPGTRLLVL.

The chain uses TRBV5-6 and TRBJ1-6, with 8 bases matching TRBD1. Losses at the gene ends were 6 bases for V and 10 bases for J; bases not matched to a gene: 6. The CDR3 covers 13 residues. CDR1 is SGHDT, CDR2 YYEEEE, per germline. In DNA, the CDR3 is TGTGCCAGCACCCGACAGGGGTGGTCACCCCTCCACTTT. This translates into CASTRQGWSPLHF.

Only a few counts were recorded for this clone. The chain joins TRBV11-2 to TRBJ2-5, with a possible D match to TRBD2 (5 bases). V was clipped by 5 bases and J by 4 bases, with 11 bases between them. Germline V gives CDR1 SGHAT, CDR2 FQNNGV. This CDR3 is built from 13 residues. CDR3 bases: TGTGCCAGCAGCAAAGTCGGGGTAGAGACCCAGTACTTC. Amino acids: CASSKVGVETQYF.

The chain has TRBV4-2 and TRBJ1-6; 7 bases fit TRBD1. The CDR3 has 15 residues. With 4 bases clipped from V and 6 bases from J, the junction kept 6 bases outside the gene matches. CDR1 is LGHNA and CDR2 is YNFKEQ in the germline V gene. CDR3 in DNA: TGTGCCAGCAGCCCCCGGAGGGACAGTAATTCACCCCTCCACTTT. This sequence encodes CASSPRRDSNSPLHF.

This clone came up a few times. V gene TRBV13 combines with J gene TRBJ1-1; D may be TRBD1 (5 bases). The germline V gene has CDR1 PRHDT and CDR2 FYEKMQ (reference sequence). There are 16 residues in the CDR3. V lost 5 bases and J 0 bases, leaving 16 bases between the germline ends. The CDR3 spells CASSPAGPRMNTEAFF. The DNA of the CDR3 is TGTGCCAGCAGCCCAGCGGGACCGCGCATGAACACTGAAGCTTTCTTT.

The gene calls are TRBV4-2 and TRBJ2-5; D remains unclear. The CDR3 has 14 amino acids. CDR1 is LGHNA and CDR2 is YNFKEQ in the germline V gene. V gave up 1 base and J gave up 2 bases, with 8 bases separating them. The CDR3 loop is CASSQGTTQETQYF. The CDR3 nucleotides read TGTGCCAGCAGCCAAGGTACTACTCAAGAGACCCAGTACTTC.

A few counts support this clone. The V call is TRBV7-9, the J call TRBJ2-1; D is possibly TRBD2 (6 bases). This CDR3 spans 15 amino acids. Looked up from germline, CDR1 is SEHNR and CDR2 is FQNEAQ (reference sequence). The germline V and J ends were trimmed by 4 bases and 7 bases, with 17 bases remaining between them. The CDR3 DNA is TGTGCCAGCAGCTCCAGCGGGCTCCGCATAAATGAGCAGTTCTTC. Its translation: CASSSSGLRINEQFF.

The chain combines TRBV5-1 with TRBJ2-7; possible D gene TRBD1, 5 bases. This CDR3 region has 13 residues. The V end was cut by 4 bases, the J end by 2 bases, with 10 bases between. CDR1 and CDR2 (germline): SGHRS, YFSETQ. The CDR3 region has the DNA TGCGCCAGCAGCGCGGACACGGCCTACGAGCAGTACTTC. It translates to CASSADTAYEQYF.

This clone was counted a few times. This chain connects TRBV4-1 to TRBJ1-5, with a possible D match to TRBD1 (5 bases). The CDR3 contains 17 residues. CDR1 and CDR2 (germline): MGHRA, YSYEKL. V was cut by 4 bases and J by 0 bases, with 16 bases left in between. This chain's CDR3 is CASSLNRFGPSNQPQHF. In DNA, the CDR3 is TGCGCCAGCAGCCTCAACAGGTTTGGGCCTAGCAATCAGCCCCAGCATTTT.

The rearrangement joins TRBV5-1 to TRBJ2-7; the D gene is possibly TRBD1 (6 bases). This CDR3 is 14 amino acids long. Germline V gene lookup returns CDR1 SGHRS and CDR2 YFSETQ. V gave up 5 bases and J gave up 0 bases, with 12 bases separating them. For the CDR3, the DNA is TGCGCCAGCAGTCGAACAGGGAGCTCCTACGAGCAGTACTTC. Translating gives CASSRTGSSYEQYF.

V usage is TRBV10-3 and J usage is TRBJ2-1; D perhaps matches TRBD2 (6 bases). This CDR3 contains 15 residues. The V and J ends lost 4 bases and 9 bases respectively, with 19 bases between them. Germline values: CDR1 ENHRY, CDR2 SYGVKD. The CDR3 region is CAISGIGGSTGEQFF. The CDR3, as DNA: TGTGCCATCAGTGGTATCGGGGGTTCAACGGGTGAGCAGTTCTTC.

The genes are TRBV4-1 and TRBJ1-1, with TRBD1 identical over 7 bases. With V trimmed by 2 bases and J by 11 bases, 20 bases remained unmatched. The germline gives CDR1 MGHRA, CDR2 YSYEKL. The CDR3 spans 17 residues. This CDR3 reads CASSQKDRTGGPVGAFF. Here the CDR3 DNA reads TGCGCCAGCAGCCAAAAAGACCGGACAGGCGGCCCCGTAGGTGCTTTCTTT.

This sequence joins TRBV29-1 and TRBJ2-5, with unresolved D. The end of the DNA aligns better with TRBJ2-7, so the J call may be wrong. The CDR3 has 10 amino acids. Germline CDR1 reads SQVTM; CDR2 reads ANQGSEA. The CDR3 loop reads CSVDPYEQYF. The CDR3 bases are TGCAGCGTTGATCCCTACGAGCAGTACTTC.

The table lists this clone with a few counts. This chain connects TRBV9 to TRBJ2-3; D might be TRBD2 (6 bases). CDR3 length: 17 residues. Germline values: CDR1 SGDLS, CDR2 YYNGEE. Trimming took 3 bases from V and 6 from J, leaving 23 bases between them. The CDR3 here is CASSETANGGVFDTQYF. As DNA, the CDR3 is TGTGCCAGCAGCGAGACGGCCAACGGCGGGGTTTTTGATACGCAGTATTTT. The complete variable domain, with remaining parts taken from reference TRBV9 and TRBJ2-3, reads DSGVTQTPKHLITATGQRVTLRCSPRSGDLSVYWYQQSLDQGLQFLIQYYNGEERAKGNILERFSAQQFPDLHSELNLSSLELGDSALYFCASSETANGGVFDTQYFGPGTRLTVL.

This clone was detected only a few times. The rearrangement links TRBV19 to TRBJ2-5; 7 bases match TRBD1. V gave up 6 bases and J gave up 4 bases; unmatched junction bases: 5. The CDR3 has 13 amino acids. Germline V gene sequence: CDR1 LNHDA, CDR2 SQIVND (reference sequence). The chain's CDR3 is CASSPDRRETQYF. As DNA, the CDR3 is TGTGCCAGTAGCCCGGACAGGCGAGAGACCCAGTACTTC.

The CDR3 is CASSSQGNTEAFF. The CDR3 DNA reads TGCGCCAGCAGCAGCCAGGGGAACACTGAAGCTTTCTTT. The chain recombines TRBV5-1 with TRBJ1-1; TRBD1 might be the D (5 bases). Trimming removed 4 bases at V and 1 base at J, with 8 bases between. Germline V gene lookup returns CDR1 SGHRS and CDR2 YFSETQ. CDR3 size: 13 residues.

J is TRBJ1-5 and V is TRBV7-8, with 10 positions matching TRBD1. The CDR3 is 17 amino acids. The V segment lost 4 bases and the J segment 3 bases; nucleotides outside the gene matches: 9. CDR1 and CDR2 (germline): SGHVS, FQNEAQ. CDR3 DNA sequence: TGTGCCAGCAGCTCCCCCCGGGACAGGGGTTTCAATCAGCCCCAGCATTTT. Its protein product is CASSSPRDRGFNQPQHF.

The chain couples TRBV5-1 to TRBJ2-7; TRBD1 matches at 8 bases. This CDR3 has 13 amino acids. V shed 6 bases, J shed 3 bases, and the junction held 5 bases outside the gene matches. CDR1 and CDR2 from the germline V gene are SGHRS and YFSETQ. The CDR3 DNA reads TGCGCCAGCAACTTCGGACAGGGCTACGAGCAGTACTTC. It encodes CASNFGQGYEQYF.

The table lists this clone with a few counts. The gene calls are TRBV7-8 and TRBJ1-3; 8 nucleotides match TRBD1. Germline V lookup: CDR1 SGHVS, CDR2 FQNEAQ. The CDR3 has 15 residues. Trimming removed 3 bases from V and 3 bases from J; junction bases left unmatched: 4. CDR3 DNA sequence: TGTGCCAGCAGCTTTTCAGGGGGCGGTGGAAACACCATATATTTT. Amino acid sequence: CASSFSGGGGNTIYF.

The V call is TRBV7-9, the J call TRBJ2-2; 9 bases line up with TRBD1. This CDR3 is built from 15 residues. With 6 bases clipped from V and 3 bases from J, the junction kept 5 bases outside the gene matches. Germline CDR1 is SEHNR and CDR2 is FQNEAQ (reference sequence). The CDR3 sequence is CASRTDRGYTGELFF. The CDR3, as DNA: TGTGCCAGCAGAACGGACAGGGGATACACCGGGGAGCTGTTTTTT.

This clone was picked up a small number of times. This sequence joins TRBV11-2 and TRBJ2-7, with 7 bases that match TRBD2. After removal of 1 base from V and 3 bases from J, the junction contained 3 bases not matched to a gene. The CDR3 covers 14 residues. Germline V gene lookup returns CDR1 SGHAT and CDR2 FQNNGV. The CDR3 reads CASSLAGTNYEQYF. CDR3 DNA sequence: TGTGCCAGCAGCTTAGCCGGGACTAACTACGAGCAGTACTTC.

This rearrangement joins TRBV12-5 to TRBJ1-5; D gene ambiguous. In germline, CDR1 is LGHNT, CDR2 FRNRAP. The CDR3 sequence is 13 residues long. Trimming shortened V by 3 bases and J by 7 bases, and 10 bases separated the two germline ends. In DNA form, the CDR3 reads TGTGCTAGTGGTTTCGGTGAGGGCCAGCCCCAGCATTTT. Amino acid sequence: CASGFGEGQPQHF.

This clone was seen only a few times. The chain couples TRBV10-3 to TRBJ2-1, with TRBD2 identical over 9 bases. The germline CDR1 and CDR2 sequences are ENHRY and SYGVKD. There are 14 residues in the CDR3. V shed 4 bases and J 9 bases; nucleotides not matched to a gene: 7. The CDR3 spells CAISAAGGPGEQFF. The CDR3 coding sequence is TGTGCCATCAGTGCGGCGGGGGGGCCAGGTGAGCAGTTCTTC.

This clone was counted only a few times. This CDR3 reads CASSPDRGMSETQYF. In DNA form, the CDR3 reads TGTGCCAGCAGCCCAGACAGGGGGATGTCGGAGACCCAGTACTTC. The chain employs TRBV7-9 and TRBJ2-5, with 9 positions matching TRBD1. The CDR3 consists of 15 residues. The V and J ends lost 5 bases and 5 bases, in that order; junction bases with no gene match: 9. Germline V CDR1 and CDR2: SEHNR, FQNEAQ (reference sequence).

This clone was counted only a few times. The same CDR3 is also encoded by other DNA sequences in this sample. The genes are TRBV30 and TRBJ2-7, with 9 bases aligning to TRBD1. The CDR3 is 13 residues long. Germline assignment: CDR1 GTSNPN and CDR2 SVGIG (reference sequence). The V segment lost 1 base and the J segment 2 bases; nucleotides outside the gene matches: 0. CDR3 nucleotide sequence: TGTGCCTGGAGTGGGGACAGGGCCTACGAGCAGTACTTC. Translation: CAWSGDRAYEQYF.

This chain links TRBV6-5 with TRBJ1-6; 9 bases are shared with TRBD1. The V segment lost 1 base and the J segment 10 bases; nucleotides outside the gene matches: 5. The germline V gene has CDR1 MNHEY and CDR2 SVGAGI. There are 15 residues in the CDR3. CDR3 amino acids: CASSYWGTGRSPLHF. Here the CDR3 DNA reads TGTGCCAGCAGTTACTGGGGGACAGGGAGGTCACCCCTCCACTTT.